The clone carrying this T cell receptor beta chain was counted at least ten times. Its specificity is unknown. The library came from three nested PCR rounds adapted from ARM-PCR protocols. MiXCR, run by TCRdb on the multiplex PCR reads, gives a single entry per CDR3 protein. The sample lists roughly 49,000 distinct CDR3 sequences; around two thirds were seen once. This sample was taken from a study of tumor and adjacent non-tumor tissue in lung cancer. Study conclusions and caveats: Compared with tumor, normal lung showed significantly lower TCR diversity.

The V gene end was trimmed by 1 base and the J gene end by 6 bases; junction bases not matched to a gene: 9. Germline V gene lookup returns CDR1 MNHEY and CDR2 SVGAGI. The CDR3 extends over 15 amino acids. The template was RNA from unsorted bulk tissue. The normal lung tissue was taken more than 3 cm from the tumor edge. Newly diagnosed lung cancer patients had thoracic surgery in China, August–late 2014, without prior chemotherapy. The sequenced sample consisted of distant non-tumor lung tissue. This receptor was identified in a woman aged 55 to 70 with non-small cell lung cancer. V is TRBV6-5 and J is TRBJ2-7, with 7 bases aligning to TRBD1. CDR3 nucleotides: TGTGCCAGCAGTTACTTCGGACAGGCCGCCGGCGAGCAGTACTTC. Its protein is CASSYFGQAAGEQYF.